This T cell receptor beta chain is drawn from a study of identical twins (dated by TCRdb to 2015 to 2016). Study-wide context: TCR alpha and beta repertoires from monozygotic twins, unrelated adults of various ages and cord blood were deep-sequenced to test whether fetal clonotypes persist. To rule out contamination, replicate twin experiments were performed at different times with different library preparation protocols. Overall study results and their limits: Excess twin sharing in beta out-of-frame sequences was weaker because fewer shared sequences lowered the signal-to-noise ratio. Zero-insertion analyses could be partly confounded by invariant T cells such as MAIT and iNKT, although diverse VJ usage argued against such confounding for most clonotypes. Recombination models systematically underestimated out-of-frame TCR alpha sharing in monozygotic twins but agreed with sharing between unrelated individuals. Because the same donors could not be followed over many years, the conclusions relied on cross-sectional statistical analysis. Compared with coincidental sharing between unrelated individuals, an excess of low generation-probability sequences was observed among out-of-frame TCR alpha sequences shared between twins. Abundant cord blood beta clonotypes carried fewer insertions; young adult naive repertoires showed a weaker similar trend, while memory repertoires showed none.

Every donor was a healthy Caucasian. Three pairs of female monozygotic twins, all aged about 18 to 29 years, were included in the twin cohort. Peripheral blood mononuclear cells were used as the source from which RNA for TCR libraries was isolated. The library came from 5' RACE. These reads were obtained on an Illumina HiSeq 2000. Template switching introduced a universal primer binding site; the final cDNA contained a unique molecular identifier, enabling accurate counting of TCR cDNA molecules. First-strand cDNA for TCR alpha and beta chains was synthesized from specific primers in the conserved constant-segment region. To control for contamination, every cDNA library carried two barcodes: a SMART-Mk sample barcode plus Illumina barcodes. Two successive PCR steps introduced TruSeq adapter sequences along with Illumina sample barcodes. TCR alpha and beta cDNA libraries were sequenced on the Illumina HiSeq platform with custom primers. From the authors' description of their analysis: MiGEC processed the raw reads to extract unique molecular identifiers, while MiXCR was used to determine the CDR3 positions. Recombination models were inferred per individual with the repgenHMM and IGoR tools using an EM algorithm. Shared clonotype analysis was performed with the tcR package in R, normalizing sharing by the product of cloneset sizes. Out-of-frame nonproductive sequences were analyzed to study raw recombination free of thymic and clonal selection effects. Using fastp trimming at Q25 and MiXCR clonotype assembly, TCRdb reanalyzed the public sequencing data and kept in-frame beta chains. Under each unique CDR3 protein, matching rows form one entry showing the most common genes and DNA. The V and J calls were determined by TCRdb, not by the authors. Recorded for this sample are about 790,000 distinct CDR3 sequences; about 18% of them occurred a single time. The ten largest clones add up to over 10% of the sample.

This clonotype was seen only a few times. Its antigen is still unknown. Base qualities were left out, and no much larger clone turns up one base away. This sample also belongs to another study, concerning T cells expressing NK-cell markers. As the second publication notes: TCR beta-chain repertoires were profiled in sorted CD3+CD56+NKG2C+, CD3+CD56+NKG2C- and CD3+CD56-NKG2C+ T-cell subsets from roughly eight donors. Seven of the eight sequenced donors were HCMV-seropositive and one was HCMV-seronegative. In several experiments an anti-gammadeltaTCR antibody was added to restrict sorting to alphabetaTCR-expressing T cells. For five or six donors, the dominant CD3+CD56+NKG2C+ clonotypes were among the top 10 CD8+ clonotypes and accounted for roughly 1.0-8% of CD8+ T cells. Those dominant clonotypes were again the most abundant among CD3+CD56-NKG2C+ cells in a few donors, at roughly 25-65%. Whether the expanded NKG2C-expressing T cell clones were specific for HCMV antigens was left unclear. All eight donors whose samples were sequenced were randomly selected healthy volunteers, three of them men and five women. A commercial ELISA kit detecting HCMV-specific IgG in serum was used to determine HCMV serostatus. For about 6 donors, bulk peripheral blood T-cell repertoires were additionally sequenced from unsorted PBMC. MIGEC was used to demultiplex reads and group reads by UMI, and MiTCR was used to assemble and quantify clonotypes. To remove erroneous sequences, TCR cDNA sequences were retained only when supported by two or more reads. The tcR package was used for downstream repertoire analysis, and clonotypes were matched across fractions by CDR3 nucleotide sequence plus V segment. Antigen specificity was annotated against VDJdb with VDJmatch, allowing one amino acid substitution in CDR3.

The receptor comes from a young woman in good health. What was sequenced was PBMCs.

The CDR3 reads CASSVYPGATAGANVLTF. The DNA is as follows: TGCGCCAGCAGCGTATACCCAGGAGCTACTGCAGGGGCCAACGTCCTGACTTTC. This sequence uses TRBV5-1 and TRBJ2-6, with the D gene call left open. Reading the germline V gene gives CDR1 SGHRS and CDR2 YFSETQ. V is cut by 4 bases and J by 4 bases, and the space between the germline ends is 21 bases. The CDR3 has 18 amino acids, counting the end cysteine and phenylalanine. Kept here is only the CDR3 DNA, which spans 54 bases and is read in frame from base 1.